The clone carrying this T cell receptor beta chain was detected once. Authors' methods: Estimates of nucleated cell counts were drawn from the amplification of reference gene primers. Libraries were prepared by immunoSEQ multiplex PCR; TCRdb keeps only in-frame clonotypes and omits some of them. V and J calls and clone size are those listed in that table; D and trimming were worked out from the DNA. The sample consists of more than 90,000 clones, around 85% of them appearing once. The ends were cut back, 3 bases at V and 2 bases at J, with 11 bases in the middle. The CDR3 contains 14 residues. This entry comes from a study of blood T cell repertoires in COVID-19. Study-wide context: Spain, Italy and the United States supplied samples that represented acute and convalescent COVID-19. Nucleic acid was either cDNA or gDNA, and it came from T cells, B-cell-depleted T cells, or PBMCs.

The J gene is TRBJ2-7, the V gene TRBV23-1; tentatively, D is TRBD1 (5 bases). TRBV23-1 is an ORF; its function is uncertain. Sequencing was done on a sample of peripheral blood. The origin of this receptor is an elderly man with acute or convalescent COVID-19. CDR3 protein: CASSQRTRTYEQYF. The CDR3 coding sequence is TGCGCCAGCAGTCAGAGGACAAGGACCTACGAGCAGTACTTC.